The 32 T cell receptor beta chains below were found in one sample sequenced in a study of CDR3 diversity in severe acne. TCRdb analysed the PCR reads with MiXCR anew, one entry per CDR3 protein. Of approximately 90,000 distinct CDR3 sequences in the sample, 45% to 55% were seen once. The sequencing sample was made of blood. The receptors were gathered from a male donor with severe acne vulgaris.

Judged by abundance, this clonotype is medium-sized. The genes are TRBV4-2 and TRBJ1-6, with D hard to call. Germline V gene data show CDR1 as LGHNA and CDR2 as YNFKEQ. This CDR3 region has 14 residues. The germline V and J ends were trimmed by 0 bases and 9 bases, with 9 bases remaining between them. Written as DNA, the CDR3 is TGTGCCAGCAGCCAAGATCTCGATAGTTCACCCCTCCACTTT. It encodes CASSQDLDSSPLHF.

The chain uses TRBV7-9 and TRBJ2-1; 9 bases line up with TRBD2. This CDR3 has 15 residues. The V gene end was trimmed by 10 bases and the J gene end by 7 bases; junction bases not matched to a gene: 14. Germline V gene data show CDR1 as SEHNR and CDR2 as FQNEAQ (reference sequence). CDR3 residues: CATSREASGANEQFF. The DNA for the CDR3 is TGTGCCACCTCCAGGGAGGCTAGCGGGGCGAATGAGCAGTTCTTC.

This clonotype was counted between two and nine times. This chain joins TRBV2 and TRBJ1-5; 12 nucleotides match TRBD1. Trimming took 8 bases from V and 6 from J; bases not matched to a gene: 5. CDR1 is SNHLY, CDR2 FYNNEI, per germline. The length of the CDR3 is 14 residues. The chain's CDR3 is CASSGTGGIQPQHF. CDR3 sequence (DNA): TGTGCCAGCTCTGGGACAGGGGGCATTCAGCCCCAGCATTTT.

This chain connects TRBV7-2 to TRBJ1-2; D unclear. The CDR3 runs 13 residues. V was shortened by 1 base and J by 4 bases, with 7 bases between the two germline ends. CDR1 is SGHTA and CDR2 is FQGNSA in the germline V gene. DNA of the CDR3: TGTGCCAGCAGCTTAGGGACGGTCTATGGCTACACCTTC. Translated: CASSLGTVYGYTF. The whole variable domain, filled in from reference TRBV7-2 and TRBJ1-2, reads GAGVSQSPSNKVTEKGKDVELRCDPISGHTALYWYRQSLGQGLEFLIYFQGNSAPDKSGLPSDRFSAERTGGSVSTLTIQRTQQEDSAVYLCASSLGTVYGYTFGSGTRLTVV.

The gene calls are TRBV20-1 and TRBJ2-5; TRBD1 matches 8 bases. The CDR3 extends over 20 amino acids. V trimming: 7 bases; J trimming: 5 bases; junction bases outside the gene matches: 30. Germline loops: CDR1 DFQATT, CDR2 SNEGSKA (reference sequence). This CDR3 is CSVTEPGFVNIQGAAETQYF. Written as DNA, the CDR3 is TGCAGTGTGACCGAACCCGGGTTTGTCAACATTCAGGGGGCGGCGGAGACCCAGTACTTC.

This clonotype has just a few counts. The gene calls are TRBV10-3 and TRBJ2-1; TRBD1 matches 11 bases. Looked up from germline, CDR1 is ENHRY and CDR2 is SYGVKD. The CDR3 extends over 14 amino acids. In nucleotides, the CDR3 is TGTGACAACCGGGACAGGGGGACTTACAATGAGCAGTTCTTC. Amino acid sequence: CDNRDRGTYNEQFF.

This clonotype appeared many times. V is TRBV20-1 and J is TRBJ2-5; D tentatively reads TRBD1 or TRBD2 (7 bases each). Germline V gene lookup returns CDR1 DFQATT and CDR2 SNEGSKA (reference sequence). The CDR3 is 13 residues long. V was clipped by 5 bases and J by 4 bases, with 14 bases between them. Here the CDR3 reads CSAHQGGGETQYF. In DNA form, the CDR3 reads TGCAGTGCTCATCAGGGGGGGGGAGAGACCCAGTACTTC.

This chain uses TRBV20-1 with TRBJ2-2, with TRBD2 matching 10 bases. The CDR3 is 14 amino acids. The germline CDR1 and CDR2 sequences are DFQATT and SNEGSKA (reference sequence). V was pared by 6 bases and J by 2 bases, with 3 bases of the junction left unmatched. The CDR3 DNA sequence: TGCAGTGCGAGGACTAGCGGAAACACCGGGGAGCTGTTTTTT. Translating gives CSARTSGNTGELFF.

This clonotype has ten or more counts. V usage is TRBV9 and J usage is TRBJ2-1; D call uncertain. V was pared by 4 bases and J by 7 bases, with 6 bases between. Germline V gene data show CDR1 as SGDLS and CDR2 as YYNGEE. The CDR3 runs 11 residues. CDR3 amino acids: CASSLGNEQFF. The CDR3 coding sequence is TGTGCCAGCAGCTTGGGGAATGAGCAGTTCTTC.

The V gene is TRBV12-3 or TRBV12-4, the J gene TRBJ2-5; D may correspond to TRBD1 or TRBD2 (5 bases each). The CDR3 sequence is 15 residues long. V lost 5 bases, J lost 4 bases, and 17 bases lay in between. The CDR3 spells CASSDRDGASETQYF. CDR3 nucleotides: TGTGCCAGCAGTGACCGGGACGGTGCCTCAGAGACCCAGTACTTC.

By share of the sample, this clonotype is medium-sized. This chain joins TRBV20-1 and TRBJ2-5, with 9 bases fitting TRBD1. This CDR3 contains 14 residues. Trimming at V came to 5 bases and at J to 5 bases, leaving 9 bases not matched to a gene. Germline V gene data show CDR1 as DFQATT and CDR2 as SNEGSKA (reference sequence). CDR3 sequence (DNA): TGCAGTGCTGAAGGACAGGGGAGTTGGGAGACCCAGTACTTC. Translating gives CSAEGQGSWETQYF.

This clonotype was counted once. The rearrangement uses TRBV2 and TRBJ2-1; D remains ambiguous. The CDR3 runs 14 residues. Trimming took 7 bases from V and 6 from J, leaving 16 bases between them. Per the germline V gene, CDR1 is SNHLY and CDR2 is FYNNEI. The CDR3 loop reads CASIRAVTCNEQFF. As DNA, the CDR3 is TGTGCCAGCATTCGGGCGGTAACCTGCAATGAGCAGTTCTTC.

The V call is TRBV29-1, the J call TRBJ1-5; 11 nucleotides line up with TRBD1. V gave up 4 bases and J gave up 4 bases; unmatched junction bases: 12. Germline V gene data show CDR1 as SQVTM and CDR2 as ANQGSEA. This CDR3 comprises 17 residues. Written as DNA, the CDR3 is TGCAGCGTTGTAGGACAGGGGGCGCGGGAACCGAATCAGCCCCAGCATTTT. Translation: CSVVGQGAREPNQPQHF. Drawing the rest from reference TRBV29-1 and TRBJ1-5, the complete variable domain is SAVISQKPSRDICQRGTSLTIQCQVDSQVTMMFWYRQQPGQSLTLIATANQGSEATYESGFVIDKFPISRPNLTFSTLTVSNMSPEDSSIYLCSVVGQGAREPNQPQHFGDGTRLSIL.

This clonotype was seen repeatedly, ten times or more. V usage is TRBV6-1 and J usage is TRBJ1-6; a possible D gene is TRBD1 (5 bases). This CDR3 is 16 amino acids long. Germline V gene sequence: CDR1 MNHNS, CDR2 SASEGT. V dropped 0 bases and J dropped 7 bases, with 13 bases sitting between them. The DNA of the CDR3 is TGTGCCAGCAGTGAAGCGCGGGGGGAAGGAAATTCACCCCTCCACTTT. This sequence encodes CASSEARGEGNSPLHF.

The gene calls are TRBV12-2 and TRBJ2-5; the D call of TRBD2 is as the table states it, not checked on the DNA. TRBV12-2 is termed a pseudogene. The CDR3 totals 15 residues. DNA of the CDR3: TGTGCCAGCAGCTTACTCCCCTCCGAGCAAGAGACCCAGTACTTC. It codes for CASSLLPSEQETQYF.

CDR3 residues: CASSRGGGDAGELFF. In DNA form, the CDR3 reads TGCGCCAGCAGCCGCGGAGGGGGCGACGCCGGGGAGCTGTTTTTT. The chain is built from TRBV4-1 and TRBJ2-2; a weak D match, TRBD1 (7 bases). The CDR3 runs to 15 residues. Germline CDR1 and CDR2: MGHRA and YSYEKL. Trimming took off 4 bases at V and 6 bases at J, with 15 bases between the two ends.

A remark on this clonotype: One base away lies a much larger clone, so this may be a sequencing read error. The chain has TRBV10-2 and TRBJ2-7; the match to TRBD2 covers 8 bases. CDR1 and CDR2 (germline): WSHSY, SAAADI. This CDR3 has 14 residues. The CDR3 DNA reads as TGCGCCAACAGTCCTCCGGGAGGGCCCTACGAGCAGTACGTC. This encodes CANSPPGGPYEQYV.

About this clonotype itself: It may be a read error: a sequence one base away is much more abundant. The chain recombines TRBV25-1 with TRBJ2-3; 12 nucleotides line up with TRBD1. After removal of 4 bases from V and 4 bases from J, the junction contained 6 bases not matched to a gene. Germline V CDR1 and CDR2: MGHDK, SYGVNS. The CDR3 covers 16 residues. This CDR3 is CASSGGQGAGADTQYF. In nucleotides, the CDR3 is TGTGCCAGCAGTGGGGGACAGGGGGCCGGCGCAGATACGCAGTATTTT.

Ten or more counts support this clonotype. The chain joins TRBV6-5 to TRBJ1-2; 7 bases agree with TRBD1. The CDR3 consists of 14 residues. Germline-derived CDR1 and CDR2 are MNHEY and SVGAGI. Trimming at V came to 6 bases and at J to 7 bases, leaving 11 bases not matched to a gene. The CDR3 DNA sequence: TGTGCCAGCAGGGAGACAGGGAGTGGCGGTGGCTACACCTTC. Translating it yields CASRETGSGGGYTF.

The chain employs TRBV5-5 and TRBJ1-2; D uncertain. Trimming cost V 1 base and J 2 bases, with 9 bases left between them. Germline V gives CDR1 SGHKS, CDR2 YYEKEE (reference sequence). This CDR3 spans 14 amino acids. CDR3 residues: CASSLLEGNYGYTF. The DNA of the CDR3 is TGTGCCAGCAGCTTGTTGGAGGGAAACTATGGCTACACCTTC.

Here the CDR3 reads CSVVLGQVSYEQYF. The CDR3 DNA follows: TGCAGCGTTGTCTTGGGACAGGTCTCCTACGAGCAGTACTTC. The rearrangement uses TRBV29-1 and TRBJ2-7; 8 positions match TRBD1. Germline V lookup: CDR1 SQVTM, CDR2 ANQGSEA. The CDR3 is made up of 14 amino acids. Trimming cost V 4 bases and J 0 bases; bases outside gene matches: 5.

The chain employs TRBV14 and TRBJ1-5, with a possible D match to TRBD1 (6 bases). Germline CDR1 reads SGHDN; CDR2 reads FVKESK. The CDR3 has 19 residues. V lost 1 base and J 1 base, leaving 20 bases between the germline ends. CDR3 protein: CASSQGTWGARGSNQPQHF. CDR3 DNA: TGTGCCAGCAGCCAAGGAACATGGGGCGCGAGGGGGAGCAATCAGCCCCAGCATTTT. Together with reference TRBV14 and TRBJ1-5, the CDR3 gives the full variable domain: EAGVTQFPSHSVIEKGQTVTLRCDPISGHDNLYWYRRVMGKEIKFLLHFVKESKQDESGMPNNRFLAERTGGTYSTLKVQPAELEDSGVYFCASSQGTWGARGSNQPQHFGDGTRLSIL.

The genes are TRBV29-1 and TRBJ1-2; weak D call: TRBD1 (5 bases). Per the germline V gene, CDR1 is SQVTM and CDR2 is ANQGSEA. This CDR3 is built from 13 residues. V lost 0 bases and J lost 6, with 11 bases in between. CDR3 bases: TGCAGCGTTGAAGAGTCCAGGGTCCATGGCTACACCTTC. Its protein is CSVEESRVHGYTF.

This clonotype has at least ten counts. The rearrangement links TRBV5-1 to TRBJ1-3, with a possible D match to TRBD1 (6 bases). The CDR3 runs 14 residues. Germline values: CDR1 SGHRS, CDR2 YFSETQ. With 0 bases removed from V and 2 bases from J, the gap between germline ends came to 6 bases. CDR3 loop: CASSLGTAGNTIYF. DNA of the CDR3: TGCGCCAGCAGCTTGGGGACAGCTGGAAACACCATATATTTT.

The CDR3: CASSPGTGRAYEQYF. CDR3 DNA: TGCGCCAGCAGCCCTGGGACAGGTAGGGCCTACGAGCAGTACTTC. The V gene is TRBV5-1, the J gene TRBJ2-7, with 8 bases aligning to TRBD1. With V trimmed by 4 bases and J by 2 bases, 8 bases remained unmatched. The length of the CDR3 is 15 residues. The germline gives CDR1 SGHRS, CDR2 YFSETQ.

This clonotype appeared many times. This chain joins TRBV29-1 and TRBJ2-1; D not certain. V shed 3 bases and J shed 4 bases, with 7 bases lying between them. Germline CDR1 reads SQVTM; CDR2 reads ANQGSEA. The CDR3 has 12 amino acids. The CDR3 coding sequence is TGCAGCGTTGAGGGCCTTTACAATGAGCAGTTCTTC. Encoded protein: CSVEGLYNEQFF.

Concerning this clonotype: Since a much larger clone is just one base distant, this may be a read error. The rearrangement joins TRBV19 to TRBJ2-7, with D unresolved. The germline CDR1 and CDR2 sequences are LNHDA and SQIVND (reference sequence). The CDR3 length is 11 residues. V lost 3 bases and J 7 bases, leaving 7 bases between the germline ends. CDR3 loop: CASSIGIEQYF. CDR3 nucleotide sequence: TGTGCCAGTAGTATTGGGATTGAGCAGTACTTC.

The count of this clonotype is one. The J gene is TRBJ2-2, the V gene TRBV7-9, with D possibly TRBD2 on 5 matching bases. The CDR3 contains 16 residues. Germline values: CDR1 SEHNR, CDR2 FQNEAQ (reference sequence). With 6 bases removed from V and 7 bases from J, the gap between germline ends came to 21 bases. The CDR3 sequence is CASSFFEGPSIGELFF. The CDR3 DNA sequence: TGTGCCAGCAGTTTTTTCGAGGGCCCTAGTATCGGGGAGCTGTTTTTT.

This clonotype was recorded once. The chain carries TRBV10-1 and TRBJ2-3, with 10 bases that match TRBD2. Germline V gene lookup returns CDR1 WNHNN and CDR2 SYGVQD (reference sequence). J was trimmed by 4 bases and V by 4 bases; bases with no gene match: 2. The CDR3 is made up of 14 amino acids. The CDR3 nucleotides are TGCGCCAGCAGTGCGAGCGGGAGGGCAGATACGCAGTATTTT. Amino acids: CASSASGRADTQYF.

As to this clonotype: This could be a read error, since a much larger clone is one nucleotide away. The chain recombines TRBV29-1 with TRBJ1-1; the D gene is possibly TRBD1 (6 bases). V was pared by 3 bases and J by 0 bases, with 11 bases between. The CDR3 totals 14 residues. CDR1 and CDR2 from the germline V gene are SQVTM and ANQGSEA. CDR3 in DNA: TGCAGCGTTGATACGGGACACCTGAACACTGAAGCTTTCTTT. Protein sequence: CSVDTGHLNTEAFF.

The rearrangement joins TRBV6-4 to TRBJ2-2; 8 bases are a match to TRBD1. CDR3 length: 13 residues. Per the germline V gene, CDR1 is MRHNA and CDR2 is SNTAGT. Unmatched junction bases numbered 4, after V lost 7 bases and J lost 6 bases. The CDR3 DNA follows: TGTGCCAGCAACGGACAGGGACCCGGGGAGCTGTTTTTT. Encoded protein: CASNGQGPGELFF.

V gene TRBV6-2 or TRBV6-3 combines with J gene TRBJ2-1; 12 nucleotides align to TRBD1. CDR1 and CDR2 (germline): MNHEY, SVGEGT. There are 18 residues in the CDR3. J was trimmed by 6 bases and V by 0 bases; bases with no gene match: 9. The CDR3 region is CASSYSIGDRGRLNEQFF. CDR3 bases: TGTGCCAGCAGTTACTCGATAGGGGACAGGGGGCGCCTCAATGAGCAGTTCTTC.